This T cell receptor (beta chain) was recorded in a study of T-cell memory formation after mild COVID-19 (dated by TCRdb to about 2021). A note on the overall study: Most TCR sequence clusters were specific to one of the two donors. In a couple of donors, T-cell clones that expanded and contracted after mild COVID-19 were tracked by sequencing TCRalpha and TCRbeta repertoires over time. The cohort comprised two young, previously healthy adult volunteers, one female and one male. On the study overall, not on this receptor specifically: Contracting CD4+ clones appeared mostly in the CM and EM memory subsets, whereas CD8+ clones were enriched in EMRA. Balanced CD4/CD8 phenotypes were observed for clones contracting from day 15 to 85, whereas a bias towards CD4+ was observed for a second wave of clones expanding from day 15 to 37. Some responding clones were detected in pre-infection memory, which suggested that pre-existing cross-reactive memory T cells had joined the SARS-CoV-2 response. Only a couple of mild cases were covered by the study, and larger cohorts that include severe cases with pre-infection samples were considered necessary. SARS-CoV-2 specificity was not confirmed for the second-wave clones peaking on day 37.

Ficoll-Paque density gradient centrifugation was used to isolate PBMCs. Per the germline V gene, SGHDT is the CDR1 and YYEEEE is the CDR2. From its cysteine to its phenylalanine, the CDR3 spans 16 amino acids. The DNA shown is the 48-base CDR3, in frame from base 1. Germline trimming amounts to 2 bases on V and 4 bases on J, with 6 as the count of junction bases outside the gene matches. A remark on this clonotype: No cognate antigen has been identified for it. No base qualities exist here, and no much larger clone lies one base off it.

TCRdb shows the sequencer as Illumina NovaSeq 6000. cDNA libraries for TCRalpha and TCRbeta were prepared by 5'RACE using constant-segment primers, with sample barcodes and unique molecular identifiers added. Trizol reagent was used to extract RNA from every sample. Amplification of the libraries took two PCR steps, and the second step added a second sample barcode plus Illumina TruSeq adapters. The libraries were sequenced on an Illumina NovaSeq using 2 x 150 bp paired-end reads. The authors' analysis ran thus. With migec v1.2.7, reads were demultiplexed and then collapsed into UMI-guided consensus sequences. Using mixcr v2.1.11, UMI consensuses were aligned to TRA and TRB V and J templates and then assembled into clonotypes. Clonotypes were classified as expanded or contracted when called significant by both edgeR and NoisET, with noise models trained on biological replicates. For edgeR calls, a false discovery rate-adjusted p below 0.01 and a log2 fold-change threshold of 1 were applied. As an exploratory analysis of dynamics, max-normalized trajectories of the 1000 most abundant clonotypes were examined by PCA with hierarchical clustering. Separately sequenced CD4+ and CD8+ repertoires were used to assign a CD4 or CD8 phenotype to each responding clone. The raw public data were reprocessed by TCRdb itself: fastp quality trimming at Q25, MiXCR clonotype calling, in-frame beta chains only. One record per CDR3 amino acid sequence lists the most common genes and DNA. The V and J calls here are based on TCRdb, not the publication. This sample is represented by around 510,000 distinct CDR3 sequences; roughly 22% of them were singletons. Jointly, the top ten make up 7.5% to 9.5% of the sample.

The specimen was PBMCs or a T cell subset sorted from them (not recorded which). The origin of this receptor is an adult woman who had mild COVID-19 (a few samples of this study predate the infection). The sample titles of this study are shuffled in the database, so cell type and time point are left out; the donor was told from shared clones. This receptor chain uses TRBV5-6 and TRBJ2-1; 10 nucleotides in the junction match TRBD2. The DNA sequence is TGTGCCAGCAGCTTTCCCCGGACTAGCGGTTACAATGAGCAGTTCTTC. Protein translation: CASSFPRTSGYNEQFF.